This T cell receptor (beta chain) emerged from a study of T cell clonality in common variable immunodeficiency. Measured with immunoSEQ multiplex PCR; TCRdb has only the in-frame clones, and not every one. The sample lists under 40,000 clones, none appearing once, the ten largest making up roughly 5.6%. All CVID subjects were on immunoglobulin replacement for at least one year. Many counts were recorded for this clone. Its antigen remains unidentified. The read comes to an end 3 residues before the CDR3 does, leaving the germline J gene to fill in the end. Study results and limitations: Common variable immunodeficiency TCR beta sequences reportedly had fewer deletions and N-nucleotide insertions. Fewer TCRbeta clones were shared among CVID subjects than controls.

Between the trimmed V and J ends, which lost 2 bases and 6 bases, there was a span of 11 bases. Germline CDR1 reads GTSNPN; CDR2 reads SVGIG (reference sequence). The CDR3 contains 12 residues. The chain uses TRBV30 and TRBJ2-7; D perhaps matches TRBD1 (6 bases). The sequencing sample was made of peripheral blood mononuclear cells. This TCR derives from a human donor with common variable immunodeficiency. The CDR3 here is CAWSMTGTEQYF. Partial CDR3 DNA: TGTGCCTGGAGTATGACAGGTACCGAG.